This is a list of T cell receptor beta chains from one sample in a study of OX40 agonist ivuxolimab in advanced cancers. TCRdb keeps only in-frame clones here, not all; method: immunoSEQ multiplex PCR. This table holds fewer than 90,000 clones, roughly 90% found once. The sample here was CD4+ or CD8+ T cells sorted from blood, taken in a trial of the OX40 agonist ivuxolimab. The receptors were gathered from an adult with an advanced solid tumor such as melanoma, head and neck, liver or kidney cancer. The CDR3 runs from the conserved cysteine through the conserved F or W. The D gene is left open where the match is weak. Clone size is given for some rows only: seen once, a few or many times, or a class if the clone is expanded.

clone size	V gene	J gene	D gene	CDR3 protein	CDR3 DNA
NA	TRBV11-2	TRBJ2-1	TRBD1	CASLGQVEVNEQFF	TGTGCCAGCCTCGGACAGGTCGAGGTCAATGAGCAGTTCTTC
NA	TRBV19	TRBJ2-7	NA	CASSLSRGPLSYEQYF	TGTGCCAGTAGCCTGAGCCGGGGGCCCCTCTCCTACGAGCAGTACTTC
NA	TRBV7-9	TRBJ1-1	NA	CASSLVGIEAFF	TGTGCCAGCAGCTTAGTTGGAATTGAAGCTTTCTTT
NA	TRBV30	TRBJ2-5	NA	CAWRGLFKETQYF	TGTGCCTGGAGAGGACTATTCAAAGAGACCCAGTACTTC
NA	TRBV2	TRBJ2-1	NA	CASRDPEWHEQFF	TGTGCCAGCAGGGACCCTGAGTGGCATGAGCAGTTCTTC
NA	TRBV5-4	TRBJ1-3	NA	CASSLDTATGNTIYF	TGTGCCAGCAGCCTCGATACAGCTACGGGAAACACCATATATTTT
NA	TRBV6-5	TRBJ2-7	NA	CAYQDRLGEQYF	TGTGCCTACCAAGATAGGTTGGGAGAGCAGTACTTC
NA	TRBV7-2	TRBJ2-7	TRBD2	CASSVTSGDVEQYF	TGTGCCAGCAGCGTGACTAGCGGGGACGTGGAGCAGTACTTC
NA	TRBV6-1	TRBJ2-7	TRBD1	CASSDPGQTYEQYF	TGTGCCAGCAGTGATCCGGGACAGACCTACGAGCAGTACTTC
NA	TRBV11-2	TRBJ1-3	NA	CASSLDQVSGNTIYF	TGTGCCAGCAGCTTAGATCAAGTATCTGGAAACACCATATATTTT
NA	TRBV25-1	TRBJ2-1	NA	CASSELGNEQFF	TGTGCCAGCAGTGAATTGGGGAATGAGCAGTTCTTC
once	TRBV5-4	TRBJ1-2	NA	CASSSQGPTGGYTF	TGTGCCAGCAGTTCGCAGGGCCCCACTGGGGGCTACACCTTC
few	TRBV7-7	TRBJ1-3	TRBD1	CASSLGTAGNTIYF	TGTGCTAGCAGCCTAGGGACAGCTGGAAACACCATATATTTT
NA	TRBV18	TRBJ2-5	NA	CASSTRDGYQETQYF	TGTGCCAGCTCCACCCGGGACGGATACCAAGAGACCCAGTACTTC
NA	TRBV7-6	TRBJ2-5	NA	CASSPFRGGQETQYF	TGTGCCAGCAGCCCCTTCCGTGGGGGACAAGAGACCCAGTACTTC
NA	TRBV28	TRBJ2-2	TRBD2	CASSLLLAGRIGELFF	TGTGCCAGCAGTTTACTACTAGCGGGAAGGATCGGGGAGCTGTTTTTT
NA	TRBV9	TRBJ1-5	NA	CASSSRPGHSNQPQHF	TGTGCCAGCAGCTCCCGCCCCGGTCATAGCAATCAGCCCCAGCATTTT
NA	TRBV4-1	TRBJ2-1	TRBD2	CASSREGSSYNEQFF	TGCGCCAGCAGCCGGGAGGGAAGCTCCTACAATGAGCAGTTCTTC
NA	TRBV7-8	TRBJ1-2	NA	CASSLGGTNYGYTF	TGTGCCAGCAGCTTGGGTGGCACTAACTATGGCTACACCTTC
NA	TRBV29-1	TRBJ2-5	TRBD1	CSVLGQGGETQYF	TGCAGCGTCTTGGGACAGGGAGGGGAGACCCAGTACTTC
once	TRBV7-2	TRBJ2-1	NA	CASSLGASSYNEQFF	TGTGCCAGCAGCTTAGGCGCTAGCTCCTACAATGAGCAGTTCTTC
NA	TRBV5-1	TRBJ2-2	NA	CASSPYGQNTGELFF	TGCGCCAGCAGCCCTTATGGACAGAACACCGGGGAGCTGTTTTTT
NA	TRBV2	TRBJ1-2	NA	CASRLDTTSDGYTF	TGTGCCAGCAGACTGGATACAACTAGCGATGGCTACACCTTC
NA	TRBV7-2	TRBJ1-2	NA	CASSLSPPGSRGGYTF	TGTGCCAGCAGCTTATCTCCTCCAGGGAGCCGAGGTGGCTACACCTTC
NA	TRBV2	TRBJ2-4	TRBD2	CASSALGGAKNIQYF	TGTGCCAGCTCTGCCCTCGGGGGGGCCAAAAACATTCAGTACTTC
NA	TRBV2	TRBJ2-2	NA	CASSGDGGKNTGELFF	TGTGCCAGCAGTGGGGATGGAGGGAAGAACACCGGGGAGCTGTTTTTT
NA	TRBV7-9	TRBJ2-5	NA	CASSSGVQETQYF	TGTGCCAGCAGCTCGGGCGTACAAGAGACCCAGTACTTC
NA	TRBV5-4	TRBJ2-7	NA	CASSFGTGRYEQYF	TGTGCCAGCAGCTTCGGAACAGGACGGTACGAGCAGTACTTC
NA	TRBV5-6	TRBJ2-5	TRBD1	CASSVIWTGGQETQYF	TGTGCCAGCAGCGTGATCTGGACAGGGGGGCAAGAGACCCAGTACTTC
NA	TRBV15	TRBJ2-2	TRBD2	CATSRGIAGGNTGELFF	TGTGCCACCAGCAGAGGAATAGCGGGGGGGAACACCGGGGAGCTGTTTTTT
NA	TRBV7-9	TRBJ2-1	NA	CASSRVTSSNEQFF	TGTGCCAGCAGCCGCGTCACGTCCAGCAATGAGCAGTTCTTC
NA	TRBV7-3	TRBJ2-5	NA	CASSLLIGETQYF	TGTGCCAGCAGCTTACTTATCGGGGAGACCCAGTACTTC
NA	TRBV10-1	TRBJ2-1	NA	CASSDGSTNEQFF	TGCGCCAGCAGTGATGGAAGTACGAATGAGCAGTTCTTC
NA	TRBV27	TRBJ2-7	TRBD2	CASSLKAGGPYEQYF	TGTGCCAGCAGTTTAAAAGCGGGAGGGCCCTACGAGCAGTACTTC
NA	TRBV2	TRBJ2-3	NA	CASSVGSTDTQYF	TGTGCCAGCAGTGTGGGCAGCACAGATACGCAGTATTTT
NA	TRBV19	TRBJ2-1	TRBD2	CASSTGGLAPPYNEQFF	TGTGCCAGTAGTACCGGGGGACTAGCGCCACCCTACAATGAGCAGTTCTTC
NA	TRBV7-9	TRBJ2-5	TRBD1	CASSAMGTGNQETQYF	TGTGCCAGCAGCGCTATGGGGACAGGGAATCAAGAGACCCAGTACTTC
NA	TRBV4-1	TRBJ1-3	NA	CASSLPRGTIYF	TGCGCCAGCAGCCTACCACGGGGCACCATATATTTT
NA	TRBV2	TRBJ2-2	NA	CASRGTEVTGELFF	TGTGCCAGCAGGGGGACGGAGGTTACCGGGGAGCTGTTTTTT
NA	TRBV2	TRBJ2-5	TRBD2	CASGHTSGQETQYF	TGTGCCAGCGGCCACACTAGCGGACAAGAGACCCAGTACTTC
NA	TRBV11-3	TRBJ2-5	TRBD2	CASSLGLAGDWGETQYF	TGTGCCAGCAGCTTAGGCCTAGCGGGAGACTGGGGAGAGACCCAGTACTTC
NA	TRBV5-1	TRBJ1-1	NA	CASTIGGTFMNTEAFF	TGCGCCAGCACTATTGGAGGGACATTCATGAACACTGAAGCTTTCTTT
NA	TRBV11-2	TRBJ2-7	NA	CASSYGTSAYEQYF	TGTGCCAGCAGCTACGGGACATCAGCCTACGAGCAGTACTTC
NA	TRBV5-1	TRBJ2-2	NA	CASSSTGSPNTGELFF	TGCGCCAGCAGCTCGACAGGCTCTCCGAACACCGGGGAGCTGTTTTTT
NA	TRBV11-2	TRBJ2-1	NA	CASSYETGRSNEQFF	TGTGCCAGCAGCTACGAGACCGGACGGAGCAATGAGCAGTTCTTC
NA	TRBV27	TRBJ2-1	NA	CASSLLGRQFF	TGTGCCAGCAGTTTATTAGGGCGGCAGTTCTTC
NA	TRBV11-3	TRBJ2-3	TRBD1	CASSLDQTGSADTQYF	TGTGCCAGCAGCTTAGACCAGACAGGGTCAGCAGATACGCAGTATTTT
NA	TRBV30	TRBJ1-6	NA	CAWSVAGNSPLHF	TGTGCCTGGAGTGTGGCAGGGAATTCACCCCTCCACTTT
NA	TRBV28	TRBJ2-7	TRBD1	CASSFSGTGPYEQYF	TGTGCCAGCAGTTTTTCCGGGACAGGGCCCTACGAGCAGTACTTC
NA	TRBV6-6	TRBJ1-4	NA	CASSQPAGTPNEKLFF	TGTGCCAGCAGCCAGCCCGCCGGGACCCCAAATGAAAAACTGTTTTTT
NA	TRBV6-1	TRBJ2-7	NA	CASKAATYEQYF	TGTGCCAGCAAGGCAGCCACCTACGAGCAGTACTTC
NA	TRBV25-1	TRBJ2-7	TRBD1	CATGTVHSYEQYF	TGTGCCACCGGGACAGTCCATTCCTACGAGCAGTACTTC
once	TRBV7-9	TRBJ2-7	NA	CASSLWGEAYEQYF	TGTGCCAGCAGCCTGTGGGGAGAGGCCTACGAGCAGTACTTC
NA	TRBV23-1	TRBJ2-7	NA	CASSLVGQYF	TGCGCCAGCAGTCTTGTAGGGCAGTACTTC
NA	TRBV4-3	TRBJ1-6	NA	CASSQERGQGNSPLHF	TGCGCCAGCAGCCAAGAACGGGGGCAGGGTAATTCACCCCTCCACTTT
NA	TRBV5-1	TRBJ2-2	NA	CASRPQGVHTGELFF	TGCGCCAGCAGACCACAGGGTGTCCACACCGGGGAGCTGTTTTTT
NA	TRBV5-1	TRBJ1-4	TRBD1	CASSLRVGQSNEKLFF	TGCGCCAGCAGCTTGAGGGTGGGACAGAGTAATGAAAAACTGTTTTTT